The 14 T cell receptor beta chains in this list originate from one sample, sequenced in a study of shared clonotypes between healthy human individuals. Clones were sequenced by immunoSEQ multiplex PCR, and TCRdb holds only the in-frame ones, with some missing. The profile shows about 710,000 clones, roughly 72% of them singletons. Specimen: memory CD4+ T cells sorted from blood. Subset noted: CD45RA-negative fraction. The receptors were gathered from a woman between 25 and 40 years old in good health.

The genes are TRBV29-1 and TRBJ2-2; 11 bases fit TRBD2. This CDR3 is 14 amino acids long. V lost 8 bases, J lost 2 bases, and 4 bases stayed unmatched. Germline CDR1 SQVTM, CDR2 ANQGSEA. The CDR3 region is CSTRLAGNTGELFF. CDR3 nucleotides: TGCAGCACACGACTAGCGGGAAACACCGGGGAGCTGTTTTTT.

This clone showed up just a few times. V usage is TRBV27 and J usage is TRBJ1-5, with 9 bases lining up with TRBD1. The CDR3 is 16 amino acids. Germline V CDR1 and CDR2: MNHEY, SMNVEV (reference sequence). With V trimmed by 5 bases and J by 1 base, 6 bases remained unmatched. CDR3 loop: CASSKGDRASNQPQHF. As DNA, the CDR3 is TGTGCCAGCAGTAAGGGGGACAGGGCCAGCAATCAGCCCCAGCATTTT.

The chain joins TRBV7-9 to TRBJ2-7; 8 bases agree with TRBD1. Germline V gene sequence: CDR1 SEHNR, CDR2 FQNEAQ (reference sequence). The CDR3 covers 15 residues. The V segment lost 1 base and the J segment 5 bases; nucleotides outside the gene matches: 7. CDR3 DNA: TGTGCCAGCAGCTTAGGACAGGGGTTGACCAACGAGCAGTACTTC. Its protein product is CASSLGQGLTNEQYF.

The chain recombines TRBV6-5 with TRBJ2-1; 7 nucleotides line up with TRBD2. The CDR3 runs to 14 residues. V gave up 0 bases and J gave up 8 bases; unmatched junction bases: 4. Per germline, CDR1 MNHEY and CDR2 SVGAGI. The CDR3 reads CASSYSAGVHEQFF. CDR3 DNA: TGTGCCAGCAGTTACTCGGCGGGAGTCCATGAGCAGTTCTTC.

As concerns this clone: An end of the junction differs from the germline gene, which may be a read error. The V gene is TRBV5-1, the J gene TRBJ2-3; the D gene could be TRBD1 or TRBD2 (5 bases each). This CDR3 region has 13 residues. Germline V gene lookup returns CDR1 SGHRS and CDR2 YFSETQ. The CDR3 nucleotides read TGTGCCAGCAGCTGGGACGCCACAGATACGCAGTATTTT. Its protein is CASSWDATDTQYF. Full variable domain (missing parts from reference TRBV5-1 and TRBJ2-3): KAGVTQTPRYLIKTRGQQVTLSCSPISGHRSVSWYQQTPGQGLQFLFEYFSETQRNKGNFPGRFSGRQFSNSRSEMNVSTLELGDSALYLCASSWDATDTQYFGPGTRLTVL.

The gene calls are TRBV18 and TRBJ1-2, with D possibly being TRBD1 (5 bases). The CDR3 contains 16 residues. Between the trimmed V and J ends, which lost 6 bases and 2 bases, there was a span of 19 bases. Germline V gives CDR1 KGHSH, CDR2 LQKENI. The CDR3, as DNA: TGTGCCAGCTCTCAAACCTCCGGGACGGTAAACTATGGCTACACCTTC. This codes for CASSQTSGTVNYGYTF.

CDR3 coding DNA: TGCAGCGTTGAGTTGGGGGGAAAAGCTTTCTTT. Its protein is CSVELGGKAFF. The chain combines TRBV29-1 with TRBJ1-1, with D perhaps TRBD1 (5 bases). Looked up from germline, CDR1 is SQVTM and CDR2 is ANQGSEA. V lost 3 bases and J lost 9, with 11 bases in between. The CDR3 contains 11 residues.

The chain links TRBV28 to TRBJ1-2; 7 bases line up with TRBD1. CDR1 is MDHEN, CDR2 SYDVKM, per germline. V shed 10 bases and J 7 bases; nucleotides not matched to a gene: 9. CDR3 size: 12 residues. The CDR3 sequence is CAILTGVSGYTF. The CDR3 DNA reads TGTGCCATCCTCACAGGGGTCTCTGGCTACACCTTC.

The rearrangement joins TRBV2 to TRBJ2-5; 9 nucleotides agree with TRBD1. V was pared by 5 bases and J by 5 bases, with 6 bases of the junction left unmatched. This CDR3 has 14 amino acids. CDR1 SNHLY and CDR2 FYNNEI come from the germline V gene. The CDR3 bases are TGTGCCAGCAGTAGGGACAGGGCTACGGAGACCCAGTACTTC. This encodes CASSRDRATETQYF. The full variable domain, with the rest looked up from reference TRBV2 and TRBJ2-5, is EPEVTQTPSHQVTQMGQEVILRCVPISNHLYFYWYRQILGQKVEFLVSFYNNEISEKSEIFDDQFSVERPDGSNFTLKIRSTKLEDSAMYFCASSRDRATETQYFGPGTRLLVL.

The rearrangement links TRBV28 to TRBJ1-5; weak D call: TRBD1 (6 bases). The CDR3 has 15 amino acids. Germline CDR1 and CDR2: MDHEN and SYDVKM. Trimming removed 1 base from V and 7 bases from J, with 14 bases in between. The DNA for the CDR3 is TGTGCCAGCAGTTTATACACGGGGGCGATCCAGCCCCAGCATTTT. The encoded protein is CASSLYTGAIQPQHF.

The V gene is TRBV19, the J gene TRBJ1-5; D may be TRBD1 (6 bases). CDR3 length equals 16 residues. V was shortened by 5 bases and J by 1 base, with 15 bases between the two germline ends. Germline CDR1 and CDR2: LNHDA and SQIVND (reference sequence). DNA of the CDR3: TGTGCCAGTAGTCAAAGGGGGGGGAGAAGCAATCAGCCCCAGCATTTT. Protein product: CASSQRGGRSNQPQHF.

The V call is TRBV11-2, the J call TRBJ1-2; D gene unclear. The V and J ends lost 4 bases and 4 bases respectively, with 16 bases between them. Germline-derived CDR1 and CDR2 are SGHAT and FQNNGV. The CDR3 runs to 15 residues. The CDR3: CASSSLNRAPYGYTF. The DNA of the CDR3 is TGTGCCAGCAGCTCCCTGAACCGGGCCCCCTATGGCTACACCTTC.

The gene calls are TRBV11-2 and TRBJ2-7; 10 bases fit TRBD1. The V segment lost 6 bases and the J segment 2 bases; nucleotides outside the gene matches: 7. The CDR3 consists of 15 residues. Germline lookup yields CDR1 SGHAT and CDR2 FQNNGV. CDR3 protein: CASRHPGTGAYEQYF. The CDR3 region has the DNA TGTGCCAGCAGGCACCCTGGGACAGGGGCCTACGAGCAGTACTTC.

V is TRBV15 and J is TRBJ1-2; 8 bases match TRBD1. Trimming cost V 1 base and J 5 bases; bases outside gene matches: 18. Looked up from germline, CDR1 is LNHNV and CDR2 is YYDKDF (reference sequence). CDR3 length equals 19 residues. In DNA form, the CDR3 reads TGTGCCACCAGCAGAGGTGGTCCAGGGGGCTACGCCCTAACTTATGGCTACACCTTC. Its protein product is CATSRGGPGGYALTYGYTF.